Listed below are T cell receptor beta chains from one sample, sequenced in a study of metastatic and nonmetastatic thyroid tumors. TCRdb re-called the PCR reads through MiXCR. The sample yields fewer than 35,000 clones, 20% to 30% seen once. The sample comprised blood. These receptors all come from a female donor with papillary thyroid cancer or a benign thyroid nodule (not recorded which). Some clones in this sample may be carry-over from other donors' samples. Both conserved end residues are part of each CDR3. The order of the fields is J gene, D gene, clone size, V gene, CDR3 DNA, CDR3 protein. A D gene is named only where the DNA matches it firmly. Expanded clones are given a class, and other clones once, few, many or no size at all.

j_gene: TRBJ1-1; d_gene: TRBD1; abundance: many; v_gene: TRBV18; CDR3nt: TGTGCCAGCTCACCCCTATCACGGACAGGGGCGGCGAACACTGAAGCTTTCTTT; CDR3aa: CASSPLSRTGAANTEAFF
j_gene: TRBJ2-3; d_gene: TRBD2; abundance: -; v_gene: TRBV10-3; CDR3nt: TGTGCCATCAAAGGCCTAGCGGGAGGTCCTGATACGCAGTATTTT; CDR3aa: CAIKGLAGGPDTQYF
j_gene: TRBJ1-5; d_gene: TRBD1; abundance: many; v_gene: TRBV7-8; CDR3nt: TGTGCCAGCAGCTCAGACCGGGACAGGGGTCAGCCCCAGCATTTT; CDR3aa: CASSSDRDRGQPQHF
j_gene: TRBJ2-7; d_gene: TRBD2; abundance: many; v_gene: TRBV5-6; CDR3nt: TGTGCCAGCAGCTTGTCGGGACTAGCCTATGAGCAGTACTTC; CDR3aa: CASSLSGLAYEQYF
j_gene: TRBJ2-1; d_gene: TRBD2; abundance: many; v_gene: TRBV6-4; CDR3nt: TGTGCCAGCGCAGCGGGAGAATCGGGTGAGCAGTTCTTC; CDR3aa: CASAAGESGEQFF
j_gene: TRBJ2-5; d_gene: -; abundance: few; v_gene: TRBV6-1; CDR3nt: TGTGCCAGCAGTGAAGCAGGAGAGACCCAGTACTTC; CDR3aa: CASSEAGETQYF
j_gene: TRBJ2-5; d_gene: TRBD2; abundance: -; v_gene: TRBV6-1; CDR3nt: TGTGCCAGCAGTGACCTCGGGACTAGCGTAAAAGGGACCCAGTACTTC; CDR3aa: CASSDLGTSVKGTQYF
j_gene: TRBJ2-7; d_gene: -; abundance: -; v_gene: TRBV6-2/TRBV6-3; CDR3nt: TGTGCCAGCAGTCCAGCCGGGTCCTACGAGCAGTACTTC; CDR3aa: CASSPAGSYEQYF
j_gene: TRBJ1-4; d_gene: TRBD1; abundance: many; v_gene: TRBV6-1; CDR3nt: TGTGCCAGCTGGGGGACAGGGCATGAAAAACTGTTTTTT; CDR3aa: CASWGTGHEKLFF
j_gene: TRBJ2-3; d_gene: TRBD2; abundance: many; v_gene: TRBV7-3; CDR3nt: TGTGCCAGCAGCTTAACGGCGGGAGTGGGACGCACAGATACGCAGTATTTT; CDR3aa: CASSLTAGVGRTDTQYF
j_gene: TRBJ2-2; d_gene: -; abundance: -; v_gene: TRBV7-8; CDR3nt: TGTGCCAGCAGCTCCGGTAGCGGCGGGGAGCTGTTTTTT; CDR3aa: CASSSGSGGELFF
j_gene: TRBJ2-1; d_gene: -; abundance: -; v_gene: TRBV7-2; CDR3nt: TGTGCCAGCAGCTTAGAGTGCGTCACTGAGCATTTCTTC; CDR3aa: CASSLECVTEHFF
j_gene: TRBJ1-6; d_gene: -; abundance: many; v_gene: TRBV5-6; CDR3nt: TGTGCCAGCAGCTTGTCGACTGTTAGCTCCTATAATTCACCCCTCCACTTT; CDR3aa: CASSLSTVSSYNSPLHF
j_gene: TRBJ2-1; d_gene: TRBD2; abundance: many; v_gene: TRBV13; CDR3nt: TGTGCCAGCAGCCGCGGACTAGCGGGAGAGTACAATGAGCAGTTCTTC; CDR3aa: CASSRGLAGEYNEQFF
j_gene: TRBJ2-7; d_gene: TRBD1; abundance: -; v_gene: TRBV15; CDR3nt: TGTGCCACCAGCAGTTACGGGACAGGGTGGTACGAGCAGTACTTC; CDR3aa: CATSSYGTGWYEQYF
j_gene: TRBJ2-1; d_gene: -; abundance: many; v_gene: TRBV30; CDR3nt: TGTGCCTGGAGGGCCGACCCCAGCTCCTACAATGAGCAGTTCTTC; CDR3aa: CAWRADPSSYNEQFF
j_gene: TRBJ2-3; d_gene: TRBD2; abundance: few; v_gene: TRBV20-1; CDR3nt: TGCAGTGCTAGAGATTTTATAGCGGGAGGCGGGGATACGCAGTATTTT; CDR3aa: CSARDFIAGGGDTQYF
j_gene: TRBJ2-3; d_gene: TRBD2; abundance: many; v_gene: TRBV20-1; CDR3nt: TGCAGTGCTAGTTCACTAGCGGGTTACACAGATACGCAGTATTTT; CDR3aa: CSASSLAGYTDTQYF
j_gene: TRBJ2-7; d_gene: -; abundance: medium-sized; v_gene: TRBV7-8; CDR3nt: TGTGCCAGCAGCTTAGGAGGGGGCGAGCAGTACTTC; CDR3aa: CASSLGGGEQYF
j_gene: TRBJ2-7; d_gene: TRBD2; abundance: medium-sized; v_gene: TRBV24-1; CDR3nt: TGTGCCACCAGTGAAGGTCCTAGCGGCAGCTCCTACGAGCAGTACTTC; CDR3aa: CATSEGPSGSSYEQYF
j_gene: TRBJ2-3; d_gene: -; abundance: many; v_gene: TRBV5-6; CDR3nt: TGTGCCAGCAGCTTGGGGGGCTCCGGCACAGATACGCAGTATTTT; CDR3aa: CASSLGGSGTDTQYF
j_gene: TRBJ2-5; d_gene: -; abundance: many; v_gene: TRBV5-1; CDR3nt: TGCGCCAGCAGCTTGGGGGGCACGGGAGAGACCCAGTACTTC; CDR3aa: CASSLGGTGETQYF
j_gene: TRBJ1-1; d_gene: -; abundance: many; v_gene: TRBV12-3/TRBV12-4; CDR3nt: TGTGCCAGCACTCGGACAGAATCTAACACTGAAGCTTTCTTT; CDR3aa: CASTRTESNTEAFF
j_gene: TRBJ2-2; d_gene: TRBD2; abundance: few; v_gene: TRBV12-3/TRBV12-4; CDR3nt: TGTGCCAGCAGTTTAGAGACTAGCGGGACGATCCCCACCGGTGAGCTGTTTTTT; CDR3aa: CASSLETSGTIPTGELFF
j_gene: TRBJ1-5; d_gene: -; abundance: many; v_gene: TRBV19; CDR3nt: TGTGCCACCCGCCGGGGGGAAGATAGCAATCAGCCCCAGCATTTT; CDR3aa: CATRRGEDSNQPQHF
j_gene: TRBJ1-5; d_gene: TRBD1; abundance: many; v_gene: TRBV5-1; CDR3nt: TGCGCCAGCAGCTTAGGGGACAGGGATAATCAGCCCCAGCATTTT; CDR3aa: CASSLGDRDNQPQHF
j_gene: TRBJ2-7; d_gene: TRBD1; abundance: -; v_gene: TRBV6-5; CDR3nt: TGTGCCAGCAGTTACGAGAAAAATCCGGGACAGGGCTACGAGCAGTACTTC; CDR3aa: CASSYEKNPGQGYEQYF
j_gene: TRBJ2-7; d_gene: -; abundance: many; v_gene: TRBV19; CDR3nt: TGTGCCAGTAGTATCACAGGACGGACCTACGAGCAGTACTTC; CDR3aa: CASSITGRTYEQYF
j_gene: TRBJ1-2; d_gene: TRBD1; abundance: -; v_gene: TRBV19; CDR3nt: TGTGTCAGTAGTAACAGGGGTGGCTATGGATCCACCTTC; CDR3aa: CVSSNRGGYGSTF
j_gene: TRBJ2-1; d_gene: TRBD2; abundance: -; v_gene: TRBV20-1; CDR3nt: TGCACTGCTTCGGATGAAGGGACTAGAGGCAGTGAGCAGTTCTTC; CDR3aa: CTASDEGTRGSEQFF
j_gene: TRBJ2-7; d_gene: TRBD2; abundance: few; v_gene: TRBV6-5; CDR3nt: TGTGCCAGCAGTTTACTAGCGGGAGGAGGGTACGAGCAGTACTTC; CDR3aa: CASSLLAGGGYEQYF
j_gene: TRBJ2-5; d_gene: -; abundance: few; v_gene: TRBV12-3/TRBV12-4; CDR3nt: TGTGCCAGCAGTCCGCTCACGGGGTGGGCGGACCAGTACTTC; CDR3aa: CASSPLTGWADQYF
j_gene: TRBJ2-3; d_gene: TRBD2; abundance: medium-sized; v_gene: TRBV6-1; CDR3nt: TGTGCCAGCAGCCTAGCGGGAGCGGATACGCAGTATTTT; CDR3aa: CASSLAGADTQYF
j_gene: TRBJ1-1; d_gene: -; abundance: -; v_gene: TRBV5-6; CDR3nt: TGTGCCAGCAGCTTGCTAGCTAACACTGAAGCTTTCTTT; CDR3aa: CASSLLANTEAFF
j_gene: TRBJ2-3; d_gene: -; abundance: many; v_gene: TRBV13; CDR3nt: TGTGCCAGCAGCACCCTACTAGGGCTCTTCGATACGCAGTATTTT; CDR3aa: CASSTLLGLFDTQYF
j_gene: TRBJ2-7; d_gene: -; abundance: medium-sized; v_gene: TRBV6-2/TRBV6-3; CDR3nt: TGTGCCAGCAGTTACGATAACGAGCAGTACTTC; CDR3aa: CASSYDNEQYF
j_gene: TRBJ1-1; d_gene: -; abundance: many; v_gene: TRBV18; CDR3nt: TGTGCCAGCTCACCTTCCAGCAATGAAGCTTTCTTT; CDR3aa: CASSPSSNEAFF
j_gene: TRBJ1-5; d_gene: -; abundance: -; v_gene: TRBV6-2/TRBV6-3; CDR3nt: TGTGCCAGCATACCCCGACAGGTAACCAATCAGCCCCAGGATTTT; CDR3aa: CASIPRQVTNQPQDF
j_gene: TRBJ2-5; d_gene: TRBD1; abundance: many; v_gene: TRBV5-1; CDR3nt: TGCGCCAGCAGCTCACCTATATCTCGACAGGGGGCCTCGGAGACCCAGTACTTC; CDR3aa: CASSSPISRQGASETQYF
j_gene: TRBJ1-5; d_gene: -; abundance: many; v_gene: TRBV7-2; CDR3nt: TGTGCCAGCACCTCGGGGGGGGGCGGGTATCAGCCCCAGCATTTT; CDR3aa: CASTSGGGGYQPQHF
j_gene: TRBJ2-2; d_gene: -; abundance: -; v_gene: TRBV12-3/TRBV12-4; CDR3nt: TGTGCCAGTACGTACGTCCGTGGCACCGGGGAGCTGTTTTTT; CDR3aa: CASTYVRGTGELFF
j_gene: TRBJ1-2; d_gene: -; abundance: many; v_gene: TRBV30; CDR3nt: TGTGCTTCGAACCTCTATGGCTACACCTTC; CDR3aa: CASNLYGYTF
j_gene: TRBJ2-7; d_gene: -; abundance: medium-sized; v_gene: TRBV12-3/TRBV12-4; CDR3nt: TGTGCCAGCAGTTTCGGGGGATGGAGAGAGCAGTACTTC; CDR3aa: CASSFGGWREQYF
j_gene: TRBJ2-3; d_gene: -; abundance: many; v_gene: TRBV7-9; CDR3nt: TGTGCCAGCAGCTTAGGTCTGATTAGCACAGATACGCAGTATTTT; CDR3aa: CASSLGLISTDTQYF
j_gene: TRBJ2-1; d_gene: -; abundance: many; v_gene: TRBV6-2/TRBV6-3; CDR3nt: TGTGCCAGCAGTTACATGGGGGGCAATGAGCAGTTCTTC; CDR3aa: CASSYMGGNEQFF